This is a list of T cell receptor beta chains from one sample in a study of cytomegalovirus exposure and HLA in healthy donors. Method: immunoSEQ multiplex PCR; TCRdb's copy keeps in-frame clones and lacks some. The sample lists about 170,000 clones, roughly four fifths seen once, with about 2% in the top ten. The sequenced sample consisted of PBMCs. Receptor source: a woman in her 30s in good health and CMV-seropositive. Both conserved end residues are part of each CDR3. Each record gives: V gene, D gene, clone size, J gene, CDR3 protein, CDR3 DNA. The D gene is left open where the match is weak. Part of the rows lack a size; the others show once, few, many or a class for expanded clones.

TRBV11-2	NA	once	TRBJ2-1	CASSLGLVNEQFF	TGTGCCAGCAGCTTAGGACTAGTTAATGAGCAGTTCTTC
TRBV18	NA	NA	TRBJ2-7	CASSPLYRAVYEQYF	TGTGCCAGCTCACCACTTTACAGGGCGGTCTACGAGCAGTACTTC
TRBV12-5	NA	NA	TRBJ2-7	CASGLVEAQYF	TGTGCTAGTGGTTTGGTGGAGGCGCAGTACTTC
TRBV4-3	NA	few	TRBJ1-1	CASSQEGGYTEAFF	TGCGCCAGCAGCCAAGAAGGGGGTTACACTGAAGCTTTCTTT
TRBV27	TRBD1	NA	TRBJ2-2	CASSLRQGSGELFF	TGTGCCAGCAGTCTGAGACAGGGGTCCGGGGAGCTGTTTTTT
TRBV6-5	NA	few	TRBJ1-2	CASSYSRGLNYGYTF	TGTGCCAGCAGTTACTCGAGAGGGCTCAACTATGGCTACACCTTC
TRBV5-1	TRBD1	NA	TRBJ2-7	CASNLGTGTYEQYF	TGCGCCAGCAACTTGGGGACAGGGACCTACGAGCAGTACTTC
TRBV6-5	NA	NA	TRBJ2-7	CASSYSAGEKSYEQYF	TGTGCCAGCAGTTACTCGGCAGGGGAGAAGTCCTACGAGCAGTACTTC
TRBV30	NA	few	TRBJ1-1	CAWTSLVGAFTEAFF	TGTGCCTGGACCTCCCTCGTGGGGGCCTTCACTGAAGCTTTCTTT
TRBV7-9	TRBD2	NA	TRBJ2-1	CASSLQAGGLNEQFF	TGTGCCAGCAGCTTACAGGCGGGAGGTTTGAATGAGCAGTTCTTC
TRBV2	TRBD1	once	TRBJ1-2	CASSVLAQGDYGYTF	TGTGCCAGCAGTGTTTTGGCACAGGGGGACTATGGCTACACCTTC
TRBV2	TRBD2	NA	TRBJ2-1	CASSIHGTSGSYNEQFF	TGTGCCAGCAGCATCCATGGGACTAGCGGGAGTTACAATGAGCAGTTCTTC
TRBV6-5	NA	once	TRBJ1-6	CASSYNGNSPLHF	TGTGCCAGCAGTTACAACGGTAATTCACCCCTCCACTTT
TRBV19	NA	NA	TRBJ1-2	CASTEGGYGYTF	TGTGCCAGTACAGAGGGTGGCTATGGCTACACCTTC
TRBV6-4	TRBD1	NA	TRBJ1-1	CASSATGRNTEAFF	TGTGCCAGCAGTGCGACAGGGCGAAACACTGAAGCTTTCTTT
TRBV2	NA	NA	TRBJ1-4	CASSGLGNEKLFF	TGTGCCAGCAGTGGACTAGGGAATGAAAAACTGTTTTTT
TRBV14	NA	NA	TRBJ1-1	CASSWRLNTEAFF	TGTGCCAGCAGTTGGCGGTTGAACACTGAAGCTTTCTTT
TRBV29-1	NA	NA	TRBJ2-7	CSVFSGGLEQYF	TGCAGCGTTTTTAGCGGCGGTTTGGAGCAGTACTTC
TRBV10-3	NA	NA	TRBJ2-4	CAISEERNIQYF	TGTGCCATCAGTGAAGAGAGGAACATTCAGTACTTC
TRBV7-9	NA	once	TRBJ1-4	CASSFPGGSTNEKLFF	TGTGCCAGCAGCTTCCCGGGTGGTTCAACTAATGAAAAACTGTTTTTT
TRBV19	TRBD2	NA	TRBJ2-6	CASIGTSGRANSGANVLTF	TGTGCCAGTATAGGGACTAGCGGGAGGGCTAACTCTGGGGCCAACGTCCTGACTTTC
TRBV7-9	NA	NA	TRBJ1-1	CASSLTGPTEAFF	TGTGCCAGCAGCTTAACAGGGCCCACTGAAGCTTTCTTT
TRBV5-1	NA	NA	TRBJ1-2	CASSFSTEGYTF	TGCGCCAGCAGCTTCAGTACCGAAGGCTACACCTTC
TRBV4-3	NA	NA	TRBJ2-1	CASSPAGKYNEQFF	TGCGCCAGCAGCCCTGCGGGTAAATACAATGAGCAGTTCTTC
TRBV6-5	NA	NA	TRBJ1-3	CASSFSPISGNTIYF	TGTGCCAGCAGTTTTTCCCCTATATCTGGAAACACCATATATTTT
TRBV7-9	NA	NA	TRBJ1-1	CASRGAFRDTEAFF	TGTGCCAGCCGGGGTGCGTTTAGGGACACTGAAGCTTTCTTT
TRBV7-9	TRBD2	once	TRBJ2-1	CASSLGVSSGNYNEQFF	TGTGCCAGCAGCTTAGGTGTTTCCAGCGGGAACTACAATGAGCAGTTCTTC
TRBV29-1	NA	NA	TRBJ1-4	CSVVDKASNEKLFF	TGCAGCGTGGTCGACAAGGCCTCAAATGAAAAACTGTTTTTT
TRBV9	NA	NA	TRBJ1-3	CASSVESSGNTIYF	TGTGCCAGCAGCGTCGAGAGCTCTGGAAACACCATATATTTT
TRBV7-2	NA	NA	TRBJ1-2	CASSLGPANYGYTF	TGTGCCAGCAGCTTAGGGCCTGCTAACTATGGCTACACCTTC
TRBV4-1	TRBD2	NA	TRBJ2-7	CASSQDRSVAGVSYEQYF	TGCGCCAGCAGCCAAGATCGATCCGTAGCGGGAGTATCCTACGAGCAGTACTTC
TRBV7-2	TRBD2	NA	TRBJ2-7	CASSQKSFRLAGDYEQYF	TGTGCCAGCAGCCAAAAGTCCTTTCGCCTAGCGGGAGATTACGAGCAGTACTTC
TRBV9	TRBD1	NA	TRBJ2-1	CASSVAWDRDVDEQFF	TGTGCCAGCAGCGTAGCCTGGGACAGGGATGTGGATGAGCAGTTCTTC
TRBV6-1	TRBD1	NA	TRBJ2-2	CASSEPHIYRGLNTGELFF	TGTGCCAGCAGTGAGCCCCACATTTACAGGGGGCTGAACACCGGGGAGCTGTTTTTT
TRBV30	TRBD1	NA	TRBJ1-2	CAWRHLGQGKDGYTF	TGTGCCTGGAGGCACTTGGGACAGGGGAAGGACGGCTACACCTTC
TRBV10-3	TRBD1	few	TRBJ2-2	CAIRKQGAQGRTGELFF	TGTGCCATCAGGAAGCAGGGGGCGCAAGGTCGCACCGGGGAGCTGTTTTTT
TRBV7-2	TRBD1	few	TRBJ2-3	CASSLAVSNRGRTDTQYF	TGTGCCAGCAGCTTAGCGGTATCAAACAGGGGGCGGACAGATACGCAGTATTTT
TRBV19	TRBD2	NA	TRBJ2-6	CASSPGGTGANVLTF	TGTGCCAGTAGCCCGGGGGGGACAGGGGCCAACGTCCTGACTTTC
TRBV4-1	TRBD1	NA	TRBJ1-2	CASSLPTGESYGYTF	TGCGCCAGCAGCTTACCGACAGGGGAGAGCTATGGCTACACCTTC
TRBV12-5	NA	many	TRBJ1-5	CASSARGQQPQHF	TGTGCTAGTTCTGCCAGGGGACAACAGCCCCAGCATTTT
TRBV7-9	TRBD1	NA	TRBJ1-4	CASSGRTGQLFF	TGTGCCAGCAGCGGGAGGACAGGGCAACTGTTTTTT
TRBV6-5	NA	NA	TRBJ1-5	CASRRDREQSQPQHF	TGTGCCAGCAGACGCGACCGGGAGCAAAGTCAGCCCCAGCATTTT
TRBV2	TRBD1	NA	TRBJ2-1	CASRVGQGFYNEQFF	TGTGCCAGCAGGGTGGGACAGGGATTTTACAATGAGCAGTTCTTC
TRBV28	TRBD1	NA	TRBJ1-5	CASTPDRESNQPQHF	TGTGCCAGCACCCCGGACAGGGAGAGCAATCAGCCCCAGCATTTT
TRBV25-1	NA	NA	TRBJ1-3	CASSPRTPSGNTIYF	TGTGCCAGCAGTCCACGGACACCGTCTGGAAACACCATATATTTT